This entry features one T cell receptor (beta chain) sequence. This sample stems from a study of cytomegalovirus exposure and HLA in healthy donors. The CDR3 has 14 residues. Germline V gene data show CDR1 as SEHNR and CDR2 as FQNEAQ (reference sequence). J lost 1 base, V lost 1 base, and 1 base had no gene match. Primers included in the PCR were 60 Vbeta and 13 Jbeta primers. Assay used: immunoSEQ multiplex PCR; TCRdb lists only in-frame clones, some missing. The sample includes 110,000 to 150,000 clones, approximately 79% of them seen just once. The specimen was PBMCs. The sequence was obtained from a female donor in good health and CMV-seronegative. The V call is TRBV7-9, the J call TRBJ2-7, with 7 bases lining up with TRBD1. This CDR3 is CASSLDRGSYEQYF. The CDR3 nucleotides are TGTGCCAGCAGCTTAGACAGGGGATCCTACGAGCAGTACTTC.